This is a list of T cell receptor beta chains from one sample in a study of a mutant IDH1 vaccine in newly diagnosed glioma. These TCRs' antigens remain unknown. Generated by immunoSEQ multiplex PCR, the TCRdb table keeps only in-frame clones and is missing some. Found here are fewer than 100,000 clones, roughly nine tenths of them singletons; the top ten hold about 0.6%. Sequences were derived from PBMCs, sampled from a glioma patient whose treatment included an IDH1 peptide vaccine. All receptors come from a woman between 50 and 59 years old with glioma. The CDR3 runs from the conserved cysteine through the conserved F or W. A D gene is named only where the DNA matches it firmly. Expanded clones are given a class, and other clones once, few, many or no size at all.

clone size	V gene	D gene	J gene	CDR3 DNA	CDR3 protein
few	TRBV5-1	NA	TRBJ2-3	TGCGCCAGCAGCCTGGGCGGCACCACAGATACGCAGTATTTT	CASSLGGTTDTQYF
NA	TRBV5-5	TRBD1	TRBJ1-2	TGTGCCAGCAGCATTGACAGGGTGCGGGGCTACACCTTC	CASSIDRVRGYTF
NA	TRBV11-3	NA	TRBJ2-2	TGTGCCAGCAGCCCTCCCTGGCGGCCCGGGGAGCTGTTTTTT	CASSPPWRPGELFF
few	TRBV30	NA	TRBJ2-7	TGTGCCTGGAGTGTACAAGGCTACGAGCAGTACTTC	CAWSVQGYEQYF
NA	TRBV2	TRBD2	TRBJ2-2	TGTGCCAGCTCCGGACTAGCGGGAGGGCCCGCGAACACCGGGGAGCTGTTTTTT	CASSGLAGGPANTGELFF
NA	TRBV10-3	NA	TRBJ1-5	TGTGCCATCAGTGAAGGGGGGGTTATCAATCAGCCCCAGCATTTT	CAISEGGVINQPQHF
NA	TRBV4-1	NA	TRBJ1-4	TGCGCCAGCAGCCCACGGAGCGGTGCAACTAATGAAAAACTGTTTTTT	CASSPRSGATNEKLFF
NA	TRBV27	NA	TRBJ2-6	TGTGCCAGCAGTTCCTTGAAGGGAGCAAGTGGGGCCAACGTCCTGACTTTC	CASSSLKGASGANVLTF
NA	TRBV2	NA	TRBJ2-4	TGTGCCAGCAGTGATCGGAGCGGAGAGGACATTCAGTACTTC	CASSDRSGEDIQYF
NA	TRBV15	NA	TRBJ2-3	TGTGCCACCAGCAGAGAGTGGGGACCAAAAAATACGCAGTATTTT	CATSREWGPKNTQYF
NA	TRBV28	NA	TRBJ1-2	TGTGCCAGCAGGATGGACGGCGCTGACTATGGCTACACCTTC	CASRMDGADYGYTF
NA	TRBV19	NA	TRBJ2-7	TGTGCCAGTAGCCCGATTGACGGAACCTACGAGCAGTACTTC	CASSPIDGTYEQYF
NA	TRBV10-3	TRBD2	TRBJ2-1	TGTGCCATCAGTGACCCCACTAGCGGGAGGGCCAAGGAGCAGTTCTTC	CAISDPTSGRAKEQFF
NA	TRBV29-1	TRBD2	TRBJ2-1	TGCAGCGTTGTAATTCGAGCGGGAGGGCCCGGTGAGCAGTTCTTC	CSVVIRAGGPGEQFF
NA	TRBV11-2	NA	TRBJ1-2	TGTGCCAGCAGCTTAGGGTCGTATGGCTACACCTTC	CASSLGSYGYTF
NA	TRBV28	NA	TRBJ2-7	TGTGCCAGCAGTTTGGGGACGGGGTCTCCCTACGAGCAGTACTTC	CASSLGTGSPYEQYF
NA	TRBV13	TRBD1	TRBJ2-4	TGTGCCAGCAGGACCACAGGGGGTGAAAACATTCAGTACTTC	CASRTTGGENIQYF
NA	TRBV6-6	TRBD2	TRBJ2-5	TGTGCCAGCAGCCTGGGACTAGCGGTAAAAGAGACCCAGTACTTC	CASSLGLAVKETQYF
NA	TRBV5-1	TRBD1	TRBJ2-1	TGCGCCAGCAGCCTCTCCGGGACAGGGGGCAGGAATGAGCAGTTCTTC	CASSLSGTGGRNEQFF
few	TRBV2	NA	TRBJ2-1	TGTGCCAGCAGGGGACCAGCGGGGAGAGGGGGTAATGAGCAGTTCTTC	CASRGPAGRGGNEQFF